The clone carrying this T cell receptor (beta chain) has a single count. This record belongs to a study of control samples from healthy donors and cancer patients. The CDR3 runs to 12 residues. V lost 0 bases and J 3 bases, leaving 3 bases between the germline ends. CDR1 SGHNT and CDR2 YENEEA come from the germline V gene. Here immunoSEQ multiplex PCR was the method, and the copy in TCRdb shows in-frame clones only, minus some. The sample has 70,000 or so clones; roughly 84% are singletons. Sequenced input: PBMCs. This clonotype was sampled from a woman aged 45 to 65 with lung cancer. The gene calls are TRBV11-3 and TRBJ2-7; D is uncertain. This chain's CDR3 is CASSLEGYEQYF. DNA for the CDR3: TGTGCCAGCAGCTTAGAAGGCTACGAGCAGTACTTC.